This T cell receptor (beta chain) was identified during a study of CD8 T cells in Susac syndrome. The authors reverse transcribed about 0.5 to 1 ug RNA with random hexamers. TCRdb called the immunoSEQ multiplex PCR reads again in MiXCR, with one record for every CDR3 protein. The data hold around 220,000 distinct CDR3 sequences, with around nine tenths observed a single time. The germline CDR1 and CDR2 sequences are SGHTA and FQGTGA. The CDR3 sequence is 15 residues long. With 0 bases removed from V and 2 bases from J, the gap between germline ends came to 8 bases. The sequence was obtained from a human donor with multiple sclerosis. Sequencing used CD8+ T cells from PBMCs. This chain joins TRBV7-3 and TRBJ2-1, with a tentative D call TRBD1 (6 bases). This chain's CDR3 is CASSLTQGPYNEQFF. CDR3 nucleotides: TGTGCCAGCAGCTTAACACAGGGCCCCTACAATGAGCAGTTCTTC. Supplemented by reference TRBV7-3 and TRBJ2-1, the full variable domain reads GAGVSQTPSNKVTEKGKYVELRCDPISGHTALYWYRQSLGQGPEFLIYFQGTGAADDSGLPNDRFFAVRPEGSVSTLKIQRTERGDSAVYLCASSLTQGPYNEQFFGPGTRLTVL.